These T cell receptor beta chains were read from a single sample in a study of cytomegalovirus exposure and HLA in healthy donors. Sequenced by immunoSEQ multiplex PCR; TCRdb stores in-frame clones only, minus some. In the table there are fewer than 200,000 clones, 65% to 80% of which are singletons. Sequencing was done on a sample of PBMCs. The receptors shown here come from a man in his forties in good health and CMV-seronegative. Both conserved end residues are part of each CDR3. A D gene is named only where the DNA matches it firmly. Size is stated for part of the rows, as once, few or many counts, or as a class when the clone is expanded.

CDR3 DNA	CDR3 protein	V gene	D gene	clone size	J gene
TGTGCCAGCAGCTTGGGACAGAGCTATGGCTACACCTTC	CASSLGQSYGYTF	TRBV5-4	-	-	TRBJ1-2
TGTGCCAGCAGCTCGGGACAGGGCTACTCCTACGAGCAGTACTTC	CASSSGQGYSYEQYF	TRBV7-9	TRBD1	-	TRBJ2-7
TGTGCCAGCAGCTTAGCGGGGAGAACCGGGGAGCTGTTTTTT	CASSLAGRTGELFF	TRBV7-2	-	-	TRBJ2-2
TGTGCCAGCCCCGGGACAATCTCCTACGAGCAGTACTTC	CASPGTISYEQYF	TRBV5-8	-	few	TRBJ2-7
TGCAGCGCCTCCCTAGCGGGAGAGGGTGAGCAGTACTTC	CSASLAGEGEQYF	TRBV29-1	TRBD2	once	TRBJ2-7
TGCGCCAGCAGCGCTGGGACAGGCGCGAACACCGGGGAGCTGTTTTTT	CASSAGTGANTGELFF	TRBV5-1	TRBD1	-	TRBJ2-2
TGTGCCAGCAGCACGACTAGCGGGATGGGAGAGACCCAGTACTTC	CASSTTSGMGETQYF	TRBV28	TRBD2	-	TRBJ2-5
TGTGCCAGCTACATCTTAAAACAGGGAGTCTATGGCTACACCTTC	CASYILKQGVYGYTF	TRBV5-5	-	-	TRBJ1-2
TGCGCCAGCAGCTTAGTTCGGGAGGACTACGAGCAGTACTTC	CASSLVREDYEQYF	TRBV5-1	TRBD2	-	TRBJ2-7
TGTGCCAGCAGCTTTCAGGGGGCAGGGGAGACCCAGTACTTC	CASSFQGAGETQYF	TRBV5-5	TRBD1	-	TRBJ2-5
TGTGCCAGCAGCTACGACAGGGACAACACCATATATTTT	CASSYDRDNTIYF	TRBV5-6	TRBD1	-	TRBJ1-3
TGTGCCAGCAGCTTATATCGCTACTACGAGCAGTACTTC	CASSLYRYYEQYF	TRBV7-2	-	-	TRBJ2-7
TGCGCCAGCACCCGGGGGGGAACATTGAACACTGAAGCTTTCTTT	CASTRGGTLNTEAFF	TRBV4-1	-	-	TRBJ1-1
TGTGCCAGCAGTTACTCGTTCGGGGCCTACGAGCAGTACTTC	CASSYSFGAYEQYF	TRBV6-5	-	-	TRBJ2-7
TGTGCCACCTGGACTAGCGGTTACTACGAGCAGTACTTC	CATWTSGYYEQYF	TRBV28	TRBD2	-	TRBJ2-7
TGTGCCAGCAGCCCACAGGGGTCATGTTTGGGGGAGACCCAGTACTTC	CASSPQGSCLGETQYF	TRBV11-3	TRBD1	-	TRBJ2-5
TGTGCCAGCAGCTTGACTAGTTTCACAGATACGCAGTATTTT	CASSLTSFTDTQYF	TRBV11-3	-	few	TRBJ2-3
TGTGCCAGCAGCGCGGAGGCAGCAATGAACACCGGGGAGCTGTTTTTT	CASSAEAAMNTGELFF	TRBV9	-	-	TRBJ2-2
TGTGCCAGCAGCTTCGGGGGGTCCGGAGAGACCCAGTACTTC	CASSFGGSGETQYF	TRBV7-9	TRBD2	-	TRBJ2-5
TGCGCCAGCAGCTTGGGGCGGGAGGGGGATGAGCAGTTCTTC	CASSLGREGDEQFF	TRBV5-1	TRBD2	few	TRBJ2-1
TGTGCCAGCAGCCAAGATTGGGGGACTAGGGAATACAATGAGCAGTTCTTC	CASSQDWGTREYNEQFF	TRBV4-2	TRBD2	-	TRBJ2-1
TGCGCCAGCAGCCAAACGGGCACAGGGGGCTCTCAAGGGAACGAGCAGTACTTC	CASSQTGTGGSQGNEQYF	TRBV4-1	TRBD1	-	TRBJ2-7
TGTGCCAGCAGCTTAGCAGGGACTAGCGGGATAGGGGAGCAGTACTTC	CASSLAGTSGIGEQYF	TRBV7-2	TRBD2	-	TRBJ2-7
TGTGCCAGCAGAAGACAGGGGGTCACCGGCAAGCTGTTTTTT	CASRRQGVTGKLFF	TRBV28	TRBD1	-	TRBJ2-2
TGCAGCGTTGCCAGCTCCTACGAGCAGTACTTC	CSVASSYEQYF	TRBV29-1	-	-	TRBJ2-7
TGTGCCACCAGCAGAGATCGGGGGGAAACCGGGGAGCTGTTTTTT	CATSRDRGETGELFF	TRBV15	TRBD2	-	TRBJ2-2
TGTGCCAGCAGCCTCGCCGGGACAGGTGCCTATGGCTACACCTTC	CASSLAGTGAYGYTF	TRBV7-9	TRBD1	once	TRBJ1-2
TGTGCCAGCAGTTACTCTCTTGGACAGCCTGATGGCTACACCTTC	CASSYSLGQPDGYTF	TRBV6-5	-	-	TRBJ1-2
TGTGCCAGCACCGAACAGGGCAACGGGGAGCTGTTTTTT	CASTEQGNGELFF	TRBV7-9	-	few	TRBJ2-2
TGTGCCAGCAGCCCGCCGGAGGTTTGGCGGGACAGGGGTCAGAATACGCAGTATTTT	CASSPPEVWRDRGQNTQYF	TRBV27	TRBD1	-	TRBJ2-3
TGTGCCAGCAGCTTAGACTCAGGAGGGGCGTCAGATACGCAGTATTTT	CASSLDSGGASDTQYF	TRBV7-2	-	-	TRBJ2-3
TGTGCCACCAGCAAACCAGGACAGGGTGGAGAGACCCAGTACTTC	CATSKPGQGGETQYF	TRBV15	TRBD1	-	TRBJ2-5
TGTGCCAGCAGCCACAGGAGGGGGGGAGACTATGGCTACACCTTC	CASSHRRGGDYGYTF	TRBV5-8	-	-	TRBJ1-2
TGTGCCACCGAGACTCGACTGAGCTCCTACAATGAGCAGTTCTTC	CATETRLSSYNEQFF	TRBV6-1	-	few	TRBJ2-1
TGTGCCAGCAGAGGTAGCGGGAGGGGAGAGCAGTACTTC	CASRGSGRGEQYF	TRBV6-5	TRBD2	-	TRBJ2-7
TGTGCCAGTAGTATAGTGGGACTCAACTACGAGCAGTACTTC	CASSIVGLNYEQYF	TRBV19	-	-	TRBJ2-7
TGTGCCAGTAGTATGGGGGCGGGGGATGCCTACGAGCAGTACTTC	CASSMGAGDAYEQYF	TRBV19	-	-	TRBJ2-7
TGTGCCAGCAGCGTAGCTAGCGGGAGTCGCGACGAGCAGTACTTC	CASSVASGSRDEQYF	TRBV9	TRBD2	-	TRBJ2-7
TGTGCCTGGAGTGTAAGCTACAGGTCCACGGTCCTCCACTTT	CAWSVSYRSTVLHF	TRBV30	-	-	TRBJ1-6
TGTGCCAGCAGCTCGTACCTTGACAGGGAGAATCAGCCCCAGCATTTT	CASSSYLDRENQPQHF	TRBV7-8	TRBD1	-	TRBJ1-5
TGTGCCAGCAGCTCTAGCGGCCATGAGCAGTTCTTC	CASSSSGHEQFF	TRBV7-2	TRBD2	-	TRBJ2-1
TGTGCCAGCAGTCAGGACAGGGTTGTCAACACCATATATTTT	CASSQDRVVNTIYF	TRBV28	TRBD1	-	TRBJ1-3
TGTGCCAGCAGTTTACGAGGGCCTGGAAACACCATATATTTT	CASSLRGPGNTIYF	TRBV28	-	-	TRBJ1-3
TGTGCCAGCAGTTTATTTCGGCTAGCGGGGAATCAAGAGACCCAGTACTTC	CASSLFRLAGNQETQYF	TRBV28	TRBD2	-	TRBJ2-5
TGTGCCAGCAGTTACTCGAGGCTGACGGAAAATGAGCAGTTCTTC	CASSYSRLTENEQFF	TRBV6-5	-	-	TRBJ2-1
TGCGCCAGCAGCAGGACAGGGACCTACGAGCAGTACTTC	CASSRTGTYEQYF	TRBV5-1	TRBD1	-	TRBJ2-7
TGTGCCAGCAGCCAAGCGGCGGGTGTAGAGACCCAGTACTTC	CASSQAAGVETQYF	TRBV4-2	-	-	TRBJ2-5
TGTGCCAGCAGTTTGGGCGGGAGTAGTGAGCAGTTCTTC	CASSLGGSSEQFF	TRBV27	TRBD2	-	TRBJ2-1
TGCGCCAGCAGCCCCAGGGGAGGGGGAGTGGGGGGGAATCAGCCCCAGCATTTT	CASSPRGGGVGGNQPQHF	TRBV4-1	-	-	TRBJ1-5
TGCGCCAGCAGTGATTGGGGGAGGGCCCATAATGAGCAGTTCTTC	CASSDWGRAHNEQFF	TRBV10-2	TRBD2	-	TRBJ2-1
TGTGCCAGCAACAATCCAGCCGGGACAGGGGCTTACGAGCAGTACTTC	CASNNPAGTGAYEQYF	TRBV2	TRBD1	-	TRBJ2-7
TGTGCCAGCAGCCTAACAGGGTTTGGAGGGGAGCTGTTTTTT	CASSLTGFGGELFF	TRBV7-9	-	-	TRBJ2-2
TGTGCCAGCAGTGAAGGGAGGGCCGATACGCAGTATTTT	CASSEGRADTQYF	TRBV6-1	-	-	TRBJ2-3
TGTGCCAGCAGTTCCGGGCGGGAGCTGTACGAGCAGTACTTC	CASSSGRELYEQYF	TRBV5-6	TRBD2	-	TRBJ2-7
TGTGCCAGCAGCCACGGCGGGACAGGGGGGTACGAGCAGTACTTC	CASSHGGTGGYEQYF	TRBV7-9	TRBD1	once	TRBJ2-7
TGTGCCAGCAGCTTAGGCGGGAGGGACAATGAGCAGTTCTTC	CASSLGGRDNEQFF	TRBV7-8	TRBD2	-	TRBJ2-1
TGTGCCATTGGGACAGGGGCCCCCAATGAGCAGTTCTTC	CAIGTGAPNEQFF	TRBV28	TRBD1	-	TRBJ2-1
TGTGCCAGCAGTTTGCGTGGGACAGGGTCCACTGAAGCTTTCTTT	CASSLRGTGSTEAFF	TRBV27	TRBD1	-	TRBJ1-1
TGTGCCAGCAGCCCTATCGGGGTTAGCACAGATACGCAGTATTTT	CASSPIGVSTDTQYF	TRBV28	-	-	TRBJ2-3
TGTGCCAGCAGCTTACTAGCGGGGGCGAGAACCGGGGAGCTGTTTTTT	CASSLLAGARTGELFF	TRBV5-6	TRBD2	once	TRBJ2-2